These 5 T cell receptor beta chains were all obtained from the same sample, sequenced in a study of human T cells and chemical hapten exposure. TCRdb redid the calling of the RACE reads with MiXCR, one entry per CDR3 protein. The sample holds 50,000 to 70,000 distinct CDR3 sequences, about 6.5% seen once. Time point of the sample: healthy volunteer bleed at 6 weeks. Sequencing started from total RNA isolated from unfractionated whole blood. Sequencing was performed on whole blood. These receptors were obtained from a female donor in good health. Some clones in this sample may be carry-over from other donors' samples.

The chain carries TRBV2 and TRBJ2-7; perhaps TRBD2 as D (5 bases). V lost 8 bases and J 2 bases, leaving 13 bases between the germline ends. Germline CDR1 reads SNHLY; CDR2 reads FYNNEI. This CDR3 region has 13 residues. The CDR3 reads CASEGEITYEQYF. The CDR3 region has the DNA TGTGCCAGCGAGGGCGAGATAACCTACGAGCAGTACTTC. Filled out from reference TRBV2 and TRBJ2-7, the complete variable domain reads EPEVTQTPSHQVTQMGQEVILRCVPISNHLYFYWYRQILGQKVEFLVSFYNNEISEKSEIFDDQFSVERPDGSNFTLKIRSTKLEDSAMYFCASEGEITYEQYFGPGTRLTVT.

The sample holds many counts of this clonotype. The CDR3 nucleotides read TGCGCCAGCAGCAGCGGGACTAGCGGGAGTGATACGCAGTATTTT. This sequence encodes CASSSGTSGSDTQYF. This chain uses TRBV5-1 with TRBJ2-3, with 14 bases aligning to TRBD2. The V gene's germline CDR1 is SGHRS and CDR2 YFSETQ. This CDR3 spans 15 amino acids. V shed 4 bases, J shed 6 bases, and the junction held 4 bases outside the gene matches. The full variable domain, its missing parts supplied by reference TRBV5-1 and TRBJ2-3, is KAGVTQTPRYLIKTRGQQVTLSCSPISGHRSVSWYQQTPGQGLQFLFEYFSETQRNKGNFPGRFSGRQFSNSRSEMNVSTLELGDSALYLCASSSGTSGSDTQYFGPGTRLTVL.

This clonotype has ten or more counts. The chain is built from TRBV20-1 and TRBJ1-5; D remains ambiguous. CDR1 is DFQATT, CDR2 SNEGSKA, per germline (reference sequence). The CDR3 has 12 amino acids. Trimming took 1 base from V and 9 from J, leaving 10 bases between them. The CDR3 spells CSARGSYRPQHF. CDR3 in DNA: TGCAGTGCTAGAGGGAGCTACAGGCCCCAGCATTTT.

CDR3 amino acids: CAISGTLRDTQYF. In nucleotides, the CDR3 is TGTGCCATCAGTGGGACTTTGAGAGATACGCAGTATTTT. This chain connects TRBV10-3 to TRBJ2-3, with D tentatively TRBD2 (5 bases). This CDR3 contains 13 residues. The V end was cut by 4 bases, the J end by 5 bases, with 10 bases between. Germline V CDR1 and CDR2: ENHRY, SYGVKD.

This clonotype was seen ten or more times. The V gene is TRBV29-1, the J gene TRBJ2-1; tentatively, D is TRBD2 (6 bases). The length of the CDR3 is 14 residues. From germline, CDR1 is SQVTM and CDR2 ANQGSEA. V dropped 4 bases and J dropped 4 bases, with 14 bases sitting between them. CDR3 sequence reads: CSVVSGDWYNEQFF. The CDR3 region has the DNA TGCAGCGTTGTTTCGGGAGATTGGTACAATGAGCAGTTCTTC.